This T cell receptor (beta chain) was found in a study of blood T cell repertoires in COVID-19. Here immunoSEQ multiplex PCR was the method, and the copy in TCRdb shows in-frame clones only, minus some. Among around 63,000 clones listed, roughly 70% were seen once. This CDR3 contains 17 residues. This TCR was sampled from a woman aged 50 to 60 with active or convalescent COVID-19. Sequenced material: peripheral blood. This chain connects TRBV1 to TRBJ2-1; no DNA check was done on the table's D call, TRBD2. TRBV1 is given as a pseudogene. The CDR3 sequence: CTSSPYGTSGKFNEQFF. Here the CDR3 DNA reads TGCACCAGCAGCCCTTATGGGACTAGCGGGAAATTCAATGAGCAGTTCTTC.